These 8 T cell receptor beta chains were all obtained from the same sample, sequenced in a study of T cell repertoires in cytomegalovirus infection. TCRdb redid the calling of the reads with MiXCR, one entry per CDR3 protein. Of 450,000 to 550,000 distinct CDR3 sequences listed, more than 15% are singletons. The sample comprised CD8+ T cells from PBMCs. Receptors were obtained from a human donor in good health (CMV status not recorded). Some clones in this sample may be carry-over from other donors' samples.

A few counts support this clonotype. The rearrangement links TRBV12-3 or TRBV12-4 to TRBJ2-2; the match to TRBD1 covers 8 bases. This CDR3 contains 15 residues. The V and J ends lost 5 bases and 4 bases, in that order; junction bases with no gene match: 6. The CDR3 DNA reads as TGTGCCAGCAGTCCACAGGGGGATCTCACCGGGGAGCTGTTTTTT. As protein: CASSPQGDLTGELFF.

To note about this clonotype: Its ends do not fully match the called genes, so a read error is possible. The gene calls are TRBV5-1 and TRBJ1-1; no firm D call. Germline loops: CDR1 SGHRS, CDR2 YFSETQ. The CDR3 loop spans 12 amino acids. CDR3 sequence (DNA): TGCGCCAGCAGCTTAGCGAACACTGAAGCTTCCTTT. The encoded protein is CASSLANTEASF. Combining the CDR3 with reference TRBV5-1 and TRBJ1-1 gives the whole variable domain KAGVTQTPRYLIKTRGQQVTLSCSPISGHRSVSWYQQTPGQGLQFLFEYFSETQRNKGNFPGRFSGRQFSNSRSEMNVSTLELGDSALYLCASSLANTEASFGQGTRLTVV.

The V and J genes are TRBV9 and TRBJ2-1; 8 positions agree with TRBD2. Trimming removed 4 bases from V and 7 bases from J; junction bases left unmatched: 13. This CDR3 is built from 16 residues. The germline CDR1 and CDR2 sequences are SGDLS and YYNGEE. Here the CDR3 DNA reads TGTGCCAGCAGCCCCCGAAGTAGCGGGATGTATAATGAGCAGTTCTTC. Translation gives CASSPRSSGMYNEQFF.

The sample holds many counts of this clonotype. Since a much larger clone is just one base distant, this may be a read error. The rearrangement joins TRBV27 to TRBJ2-7, with 8 bases matching TRBD1. V lost 6 bases to trimming and J lost 2 bases; unmatched junction nucleotides: 6. Germline lookup yields CDR1 MNHEY and CDR2 SMNVEV (reference sequence). This CDR3 is built from 14 residues. The CDR3 nucleotides read TGTGCCAGCAGCCCGGGACAGGCCCCCTACGAGCAGTACTTC. The encoded protein is CASSPGQAPYEQYF.

This clonotype was picked up many times. The gene calls are TRBV27 and TRBJ1-2; 8 bases align to TRBD1. CDR1 is MNHEY, CDR2 SMNVEV, per germline (reference sequence). The CDR3 totals 13 residues. Germline trimming cut 4 bases from V and 4 bases from J; bases unmatched to any gene: 2. The CDR3 DNA reads TGTGCCAGCAGTTATGGACAGGGCTATGGCTACACCTTC. Translating it yields CASSYGQGYGYTF.

The chain employs TRBV9 and TRBJ2-3; 8 bases are shared with TRBD2. The CDR3 is 16 residues long. The V gene end was trimmed by 1 base and the J gene end by 6 bases; junction bases not matched to a gene: 10. Germline CDR1 and CDR2: SGDLS and YYNGEE. The CDR3 spells CASSVRGGGTVDTQYF. DNA for the CDR3: TGTGCCAGCAGCGTACGGGGCGGGGGGACTGTGGATACGCAGTATTTT.

This chain uses TRBV28 with TRBJ1-5; D is uncertain. Germline CDR1 is MDHEN and CDR2 is SYDVKM. CDR3 length: 17 residues. V lost 4 bases and J 2 bases, leaving 18 bases between the germline ends. The CDR3 loop is CASSSRYDTIGNQPQHF. CDR3 nucleotide sequence: TGTGCCAGCAGTTCCCGATACGATACAATCGGCAATCAGCCCCAGCATTTT.

This clonotype appeared many times. J is TRBJ1-5 and V is TRBV7-6, with a possible D match to TRBD1 (5 bases). The germline V and J ends were trimmed by 1 base and 4 bases, with 20 bases remaining between them. The CDR3 has 18 residues. Germline V gene sequence: CDR1 SGHVS, CDR2 FNYEAQ. CDR3 residues: CASSLEARGAGPNQPQHF. CDR3 nucleotide sequence: TGTGCCAGCAGCTTAGAAGCTCGAGGGGCAGGACCTAATCAGCCCCAGCATTTT.